Shown below are 14 T cell receptor beta chains from a single sample sequenced in a study of immune characterization of retroperitoneal liposarcoma. One entry per CDR3 protein, called by TCRdb with MiXCR from the PCR reads. This repertoire shows under 11,000 distinct CDR3 sequences, over 20% found once; its top ten account for around 9%. The sample was blood. These receptors were obtained from a female donor with retroperitoneal liposarcoma.

This clonotype was detected many times. The genes are TRBV6-1 and TRBJ2-1, with D possibly being TRBD1 (6 bases). Germline values: CDR1 MNHNS, CDR2 SASEGT. The CDR3 consists of 15 residues. V lost 6 bases to trimming and J lost 7 bases, with 19 bases between them. For the CDR3, the DNA is TGTGCCAGCAGGGTGGACAGATCTGTTTCAAATGAGCAGTTCTTC. It is translated as CASRVDRSVSNEQFF.

The chain couples TRBV11-3 to TRBJ1-1; D may be TRBD1 (5 bases). The CDR3 has 13 amino acids. CDR1 is SGHNT and CDR2 is YENEEA in the germline V gene. V lost 3 bases, J lost 5 bases, and 10 bases lay in between. The CDR3 is CASSFRAATEAFF. As DNA, the CDR3 is TGTGCCAGCAGCTTCAGGGCGGCTACTGAAGCTTTCTTT.

This clonotype was seen a few times. The chain employs TRBV6-5 and TRBJ1-1, with TRBD1 matching 7 bases. CDR3 length equals 14 residues. With V trimmed by 6 bases and J by 2 bases, 6 bases remained unmatched. Germline CDR1 MNHEY, CDR2 SVGAGI. The CDR3 nucleotides are TGTGCCAGCAGACAACAGGGGATTAACACTGAAGCTTTCTTT. As protein: CASRQQGINTEAFF.

This clonotype was seen a few times. The chain has TRBV12-3 or TRBV12-4 and TRBJ2-1; D uncertain. V lost 2 bases, J lost 12 bases, and 8 bases lay in between. The CDR3 contains 11 residues. This chain's CDR3 is CASSLSGGQFF. Here the CDR3 DNA reads TGTGCCAGCAGTTTATCAGGCGGGCAGTTCTTC.

In its sample, this clonotype is medium-sized. The V and J genes are TRBV27 and TRBJ2-1; 13 nucleotides agree with TRBD2. Germline CDR1 and CDR2: MNHEY and SMNVEV (reference sequence). The ends lost 5 bases at V and 7 bases at J; junction bases unmatched: 11. The CDR3 is made up of 17 amino acids. CDR3 region: CASSQPTSGRARNEQFF. Written as DNA, the CDR3 is TGTGCCAGCAGTCAACCCACTAGCGGGAGGGCCAGGAATGAGCAGTTCTTC.

This clonotype was seen at least ten times. The chain combines TRBV11-2 with TRBJ2-1; 7 bases are shared with TRBD1. Trimming removed 8 bases from V and 0 bases from J; junction bases left unmatched: 7. Germline values: CDR1 SGHAT, CDR2 FQNNGV. The length of the CDR3 is 15 residues. CDR3 DNA: TGTGCCAGCGGCAAAGACAGGGTCTCCTACAATGAGCAGTTCTTC. This gives the protein CASGKDRVSYNEQFF.

At least ten counts were recorded for this clonotype. The J gene is TRBJ2-1, the V gene TRBV6-1, with 12 bases that match TRBD2. V gave up 6 bases and J gave up 8 bases; unmatched junction bases: 8. Germline V gives CDR1 MNHNS, CDR2 SASEGT. This CDR3 is built from 15 residues. Written as DNA, the CDR3 is TGTGCCAGCAGCCCCGGGCTAGCGGGAGGGGATGAGCAGTTCTTC. Translating it yields CASSPGLAGGDEQFF.

This clonotype has only one observation. J is TRBJ1-1 and V is TRBV7-8, with D perhaps matching TRBD1 (6 bases). V lost 2 bases and J lost 5, with 12 bases in between. The CDR3 has 14 residues. Germline CDR1 reads SGHVS; CDR2 reads FQNEAQ. The CDR3, as DNA: TGTGCCAGCAGCTTAAAGGGGGAAGGGACTGAAGCTTTCTTT. Amino acids: CASSLKGEGTEAFF.

The V call is TRBV12-3 or TRBV12-4, the J call TRBJ2-3, with D possibly TRBD2 on 5 matching bases. V lost 7 bases and J 3 bases, leaving 8 bases between the germline ends. CDR3 length: 12 residues. The CDR3 DNA sequence: TGTGCCAGCAAGATAGCGACAGATACGCAGTATTTT. Encoded protein: CASKIATDTQYF.

Within the sample, this clonotype is large. The rearrangement joins TRBV6-1 to TRBJ2-3, with TRBD2 as a possible D gene (5 bases). Trimming left V 7 bases short and J 2 bases short, with 13 bases between. CDR3 size: 14 residues. Germline V CDR1 and CDR2: MNHNS, SASEGT. CDR3 residues: CASKVGVTTDTQYF. The CDR3 nucleotides are TGTGCCAGCAAGGTCGGGGTCACCACAGATACGCAGTATTTT.

This chain connects TRBV6-6 to TRBJ2-3; unclear D gene. CDR3 size: 14 residues. CDR1 and CDR2 (germline): MNHNY, SVGAGI (reference sequence). With 4 bases removed from V and 3 bases from J, the gap between germline ends came to 11 bases. The CDR3 coding sequence is TGTGCCAGCAGTTCCCGTCCTGGGACAGATACGCAGTATTTT. Translating gives CASSSRPGTDTQYF.

V usage is TRBV7-6 and J usage is TRBJ2-3; unclear D gene. V dropped 1 base and J dropped 2 bases, with 7 bases sitting between them. The CDR3 consists of 14 residues. Per the germline V gene, CDR1 is SGHVS and CDR2 is FNYEAQ. This CDR3 reads CASSLVEATDTQYF. The CDR3 DNA sequence: TGTGCCAGCAGCTTAGTGGAAGCCACAGATACGCAGTATTTT.

This clonotype was counted only a few times. This chain uses TRBV7-3 with TRBJ2-5; TRBD2 agrees at 7 bases. V lost 1 base, J lost 1 base, and 3 bases stayed unmatched. The germline V gene has CDR1 SGHTA and CDR2 FQGTGA. This CDR3 spans 15 amino acids. The CDR3 nucleotides are TGTGCCAGCAGCTTAATTCCGGGAGGCCAAGAGACCCAGTACTTC. Translating gives CASSLIPGGQETQYF.

This clonotype was seen only a few times. A read error may be the cause here, since a much bigger clone is one base away. This chain links TRBV12-5 with TRBJ2-4; maybe TRBD1 (8 bases). The CDR3 length is 11 residues. V was shortened by 5 bases and J by 13 bases, with 12 bases between the two germline ends. Germline CDR1 is LGHNT and CDR2 is FRNRAP. Here the CDR3 reads CASGQRDRQYF. DNA of the CDR3: TGTGCTAGTGGTCAGCGGGACAGGCAGTACTTC.